Below, 18 T cell receptor beta chains from the same sample are listed, as sequenced in a study of blood T cell repertoires in COVID-19 (dated by TCRdb to 2018 to 2020). The protocol used for the library was the immunoSEQ multiplex PCR assay. As stored in TCRdb, this immuneACCESS dataset retains in-frame rearrangements with V and J assigned. A fraction of the clones does not appear; measured against another copy, unresolved V genes explain less than half of the discrepancy, and the remainder lacks a known reason. The sample has about 160,000 clones on record, 70% to 90% of them singletons. The top ten clonotypes cover about 6.3% of the sample. The sequencing input was PBMCs or T cells enriched from blood (not recorded which). The receptors derive from a woman aged 50 to 60 who had recovered from COVID-19.

V and J are TRBV27 and TRBJ1-1; D possibly corresponds to TRBD1 (6 bases). The germline V gene encodes CDR1 MNHEY and CDR2 SMNVEV (reference sequence). The CDR3 has 14 amino acids. Trimming cost V 6 bases and J 4 bases, with 15 bases left between them. CDR3 sequence (DNA): TGTGCCAGCAGCCCGCCAGGGGCGGGCACTGAAGCTTTCTTT. Residues: CASSPPGAGTEAFF.

V gene TRBV7-8 combines with J gene TRBJ1-1; no firm D call. V lost 2 bases to trimming and J lost 4 bases, with 14 bases between them. The CDR3 contains 15 residues. Germline-derived CDR1 and CDR2 are SGHVS and FQNEAQ. The CDR3 region has the DNA TGTGCCAGCAGCTTACGGAGGGATTGGGGCACTGAAGCTTTCTTT. Translated: CASSLRRDWGTEAFF.

The rearrangement joins TRBV10-3 to TRBJ2-7, with 7 bases identical to TRBD1. CDR1 and CDR2 from the germline V gene are ENHRY and SYGVKD. CDR3 length equals 16 residues. J lost 6 bases, V lost 2 bases, and 13 bases had no gene match. CDR3 loop: CAISELDRVTLGEQYF. Written as DNA, the CDR3 is TGTGCCATCAGTGAGCTCGACAGGGTAACCCTCGGCGAGCAGTACTTC.

The chain is built from TRBV7-3 and TRBJ1-5; D might be TRBD1 (5 bases). This CDR3 contains 14 residues. Germline V gene lookup returns CDR1 SGHTA and CDR2 FQGTGA. V was clipped by 1 base and J by 4 bases, with 8 bases between them. The CDR3 DNA reads as TGTGCCAGCAGCTTAAAGGCAGGGAATCAGCCCCAGCATTTT. Translation: CASSLKAGNQPQHF.

This clone was recorded once. The chain couples TRBV4-1 to TRBJ1-3; D is undetermined. The CDR3 has 15 amino acids. CDR1 is MGHRA and CDR2 is YSYEKL in the germline V gene. V lost 6 bases and J lost 4, with 16 bases in between. CDR3 protein: CASRQSSIAGNTIYF. CDR3 sequence (DNA): TGCGCCAGCAGACAGTCCTCGATTGCAGGAAACACCATATATTTT.

This clone was seen only a few times. This chain uses TRBV19 with TRBJ1-2; no definite D call. V lost 6 bases to trimming and J lost 8 bases, with 7 bases between them. Germline V gives CDR1 LNHDA, CDR2 SQIVND (reference sequence). The CDR3 length is 10 residues. The CDR3 nucleotides are TGTGCCAGTAGCGGGAAAGGCTACACCTTC. Translation gives CASSGKGYTF.

This chain uses TRBV11-2 with TRBJ1-1; TRBD1 might be the D (6 bases). The CDR3 contains 13 residues. V lost 6 bases and J lost 1, with 9 bases in between. The germline gives CDR1 SGHAT, CDR2 FQNNGV. In nucleotides, the CDR3 is TGTGCCAGCAGACCGGGACAGAACACTGAAGCTTTCTTT. Its protein product is CASRPGQNTEAFF.

J is TRBJ1-2 and V is TRBV7-2; the D is unclear. The CDR3 is 14 residues long. With 3 bases removed from V and 5 bases from J, the gap between germline ends came to 13 bases. Germline V gene lookup returns CDR1 SGHTA and CDR2 FQGNSA. The CDR3 here is CASSLSPLQYGYTF. Here the CDR3 DNA reads TGTGCCAGCAGCTTGAGCCCCCTCCAATATGGCTACACCTTC.

The chain couples TRBV19 to TRBJ1-2; 8 positions agree with TRBD1. The ends lost 11 bases at V and 7 bases at J; junction bases unmatched: 15. Germline CDR1 is LNHDA and CDR2 is SQIVND (reference sequence). The CDR3 consists of 14 residues. This CDR3 reads CASSMGQGAGGYTF. CDR3 DNA sequence: TGTGCCTCCTCTATGGGGCAGGGGGCTGGTGGCTACACCTTC. Based on the CDR3 plus reference TRBV19 and TRBJ1-2, the full variable domain is DGGITQSPKYLFRKEGQNVTLSCEQNLNHDAMYWYRQDPGQGLRLIYYSQIVNDFQKGDIAEGYSVSREKKESFPLTVTSAQKNPTAFYLCASSMGQGAGGYTFGSGTRLTVV.

Regarding this clone: At one boundary the junction diverges from the germline segment, which might be a read error. The V call is TRBV30, the J call TRBJ2-3; 14 nucleotides match TRBD2. Germline values: CDR1 GTSNPN, CDR2 SVGIG (reference sequence). The CDR3 is 14 residues long. In DNA, the CDR3 is TGTGCCTGGAGTCGACTAGCGGGGGGGCCGGAGCGGCATTTT. As protein: CAWSRLAGGPERHF.

V and J are TRBV9 and TRBJ2-1, with 10 positions matching TRBD2. The CDR3 totals 19 residues. After removal of 0 bases from V and 0 bases from J, the junction contained 9 bases not matched to a gene. Germline CDR1 SGDLS, CDR2 YYNGEE. CDR3 sequence: CASSVASSGGMSSYNEQFF. The CDR3 coding sequence is TGTGCCAGCAGCGTAGCGAGTAGCGGGGGGATGAGCTCCTACAATGAGCAGTTCTTC.

This chain uses TRBV3-1 (or the pseudogene TRBV3-2) with TRBJ1-3, with no clear D. Per the germline V gene, CDR1 is LGHDT and CDR2 is YNNKEL (reference sequence). V was shortened by 3 bases and J by 2 bases, with 11 bases between the two germline ends. There are 15 residues in the CDR3. CDR3 amino acids: CASSHPTVPGNTIYF. CDR3 DNA: TGTGCCAGCAGCCACCCCACAGTACCTGGAAACACCATATATTTT.

V and J are TRBV5-4 and TRBJ2-1; 8 nucleotides line up with TRBD2. Losses at the gene ends were 0 bases for V and 4 bases for J; bases not matched to a gene: 6. From germline, CDR1 is SGHNT and CDR2 YYREEE (reference sequence). CDR3 length equals 16 residues. CDR3 DNA: TGTGCCAGCAGCTTGGCCGATACTAGCGGATACAATGAGCAGTTCTTC. Translation: CASSLADTSGYNEQFF. Full variable domain (rest looked up from reference TRBV5-4 and TRBJ2-1): ETGVTQSPTHLIKTRGQQVTLRCSSQSGHNTVSWYQQALGQGPQFIFQYYREEENGRGNFPPRFSGLQFPNYSSELNVNALELDDSALYLCASSLADTSGYNEQFFGPGTRLTVL.

J is TRBJ1-2 and V is TRBV18, with D maybe TRBD1 (5 bases). V lost 2 bases and J 2 bases, leaving 18 bases between the germline ends. Germline CDR1 reads KGHSH; CDR2 reads LQKENI. The CDR3 extends over 17 amino acids. CDR3 in DNA: TGTGCCAGCTCACCAGAGCTTATAGGGGTTGACAACTATGGCTACACCTTC. Amino acids: CASSPELIGVDNYGYTF.

The rearrangement links TRBV7-2 to TRBJ1-5; maybe TRBD1 (5 bases). This CDR3 comprises 15 residues. V lost 0 bases and J lost 7, with 13 bases in between. Looked up from germline, CDR1 is SGHTA and CDR2 is FQGNSA. The CDR3 DNA reads TGTGCCAGCAGCTTAGCGGTGGGCAGGGTACAGCCCCAGCATTTT. Translation: CASSLAVGRVQPQHF.

V gene TRBV5-1 combines with J gene TRBJ1-4; TRBD1 aligns across 10 bases. CDR1 SGHRS and CDR2 YFSETQ come from the germline V gene. The junction had 7 bases not matched to a gene; V was cut back by 4 bases and J by 4 bases. There are 16 residues in the CDR3. The CDR3 sequence: CASSPGQGGLNEKLFF. DNA for the CDR3: TGCGCCAGCAGCCCCGGACAGGGGGGACTTAATGAAAAACTGTTTTTT.

The chain couples TRBV29-1 to TRBJ1-2, with a weak D call TRBD1 (5 bases). CDR3 size: 12 residues. The V end lost 3 bases, the J end lost 4 bases, and 9 bases lay between the germline ends. Germline V CDR1 and CDR2: SQVTM, ANQGSEA. CDR3 residues: CSVDQGVYGYTF. Written as DNA, the CDR3 is TGCAGCGTTGACCAGGGCGTCTATGGCTACACCTTC.

The chain links TRBV3-1 (or the pseudogene TRBV3-2) to TRBJ1-1, with a tentative D call TRBD1 (5 bases). Germline V lookup: CDR1 LGHDT, CDR2 YNNKEL (reference sequence). Trimming pared 2 bases from V and 6 bases from J, leaving 13 bases between. CDR3 length: 14 residues. CDR3 bases: TGTGCCAGCAGCCAAAATGGGGGGACCGCTGAAGCTTTCTTT. Protein: CASSQNGGTAEAFF.